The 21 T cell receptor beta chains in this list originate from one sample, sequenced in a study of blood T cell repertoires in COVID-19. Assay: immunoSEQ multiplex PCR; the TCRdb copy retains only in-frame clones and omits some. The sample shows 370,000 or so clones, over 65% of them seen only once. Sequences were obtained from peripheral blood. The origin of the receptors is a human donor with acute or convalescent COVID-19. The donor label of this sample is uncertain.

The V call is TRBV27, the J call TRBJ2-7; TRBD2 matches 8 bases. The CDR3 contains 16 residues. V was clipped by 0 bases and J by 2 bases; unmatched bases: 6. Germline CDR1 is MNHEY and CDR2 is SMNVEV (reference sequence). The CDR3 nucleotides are TGTGCCAGCAGTTTATCGCGGGGGGAGGTGGCCTACGAGCAGTACTTC. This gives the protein CASSLSRGEVAYEQYF.

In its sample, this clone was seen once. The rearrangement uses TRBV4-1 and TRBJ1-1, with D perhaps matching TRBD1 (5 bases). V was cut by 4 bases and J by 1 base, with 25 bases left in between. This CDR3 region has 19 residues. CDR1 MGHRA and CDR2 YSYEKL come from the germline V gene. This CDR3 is CASSPRSGDFMTQNTEAFF. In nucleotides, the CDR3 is TGCGCCAGCAGCCCCCGATCGGGGGATTTCATGACCCAGAACACTGAAGCTTTCTTT.

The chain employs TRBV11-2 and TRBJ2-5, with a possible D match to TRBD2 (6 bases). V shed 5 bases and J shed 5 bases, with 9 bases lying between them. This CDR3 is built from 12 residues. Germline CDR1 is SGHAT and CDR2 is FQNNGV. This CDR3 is CASSRAGETQYF. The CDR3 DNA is TGTGCCAGCAGCCGGGCGGGGGAGACCCAGTACTTC.

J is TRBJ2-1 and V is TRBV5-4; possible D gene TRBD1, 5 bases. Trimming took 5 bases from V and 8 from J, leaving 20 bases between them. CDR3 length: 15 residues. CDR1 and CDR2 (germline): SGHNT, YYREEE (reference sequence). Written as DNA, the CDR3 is TGTGCCAGCAGTCCGGCTGACAGCGTAGGTGATGAGCAGTTCTTC. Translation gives CASSPADSVGDEQFF.

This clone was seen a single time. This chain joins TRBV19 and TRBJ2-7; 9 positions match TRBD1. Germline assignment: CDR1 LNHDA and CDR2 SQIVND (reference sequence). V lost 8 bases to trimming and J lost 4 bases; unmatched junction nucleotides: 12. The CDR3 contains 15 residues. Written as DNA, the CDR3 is TGTGCCAGTGGCCCAAAGGGGACAGGGAGTTACGAGCAGTACTTC. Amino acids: CASGPKGTGSYEQYF.

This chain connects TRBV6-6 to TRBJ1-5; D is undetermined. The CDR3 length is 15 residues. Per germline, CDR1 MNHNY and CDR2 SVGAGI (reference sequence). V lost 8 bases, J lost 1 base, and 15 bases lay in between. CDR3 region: CASESSAGSNQPQHF. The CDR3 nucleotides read TGTGCCAGCGAGTCCTCGGCCGGGAGCAATCAGCCCCAGCATTTT.

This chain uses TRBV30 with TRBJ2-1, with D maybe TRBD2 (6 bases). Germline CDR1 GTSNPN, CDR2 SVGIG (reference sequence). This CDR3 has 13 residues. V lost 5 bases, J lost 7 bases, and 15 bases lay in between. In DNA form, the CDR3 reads TGTGCCTGGTCCTGGGGGACTCAGAATGAGCAGTTCTTC. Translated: CAWSWGTQNEQFF.

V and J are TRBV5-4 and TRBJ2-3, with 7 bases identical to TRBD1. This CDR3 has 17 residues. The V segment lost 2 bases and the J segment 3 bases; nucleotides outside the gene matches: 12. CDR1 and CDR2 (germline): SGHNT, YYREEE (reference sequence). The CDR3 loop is CASSLESQGVVTDTQYF. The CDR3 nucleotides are TGTGCCAGCAGCTTAGAAAGCCAGGGGGTAGTGACAGATACGCAGTATTTT. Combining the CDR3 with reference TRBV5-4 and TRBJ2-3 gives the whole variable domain ETGVTQSPTHLIKTRGQQVTLRCSSQSGHNTVSWYQQALGQGPQFIFQYYREEENGRGNFPPRFSGLQFPNYSSELNVNALELDDSALYLCASSLESQGVVTDTQYFGPGTRLTVL.

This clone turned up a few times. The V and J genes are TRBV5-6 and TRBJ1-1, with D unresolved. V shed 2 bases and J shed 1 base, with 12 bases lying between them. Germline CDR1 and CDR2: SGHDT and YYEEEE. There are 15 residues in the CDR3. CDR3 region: CASSLMAGGNTEAFF. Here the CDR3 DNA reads TGTGCCAGCAGCTTAATGGCAGGAGGGAACACTGAAGCTTTCTTT.

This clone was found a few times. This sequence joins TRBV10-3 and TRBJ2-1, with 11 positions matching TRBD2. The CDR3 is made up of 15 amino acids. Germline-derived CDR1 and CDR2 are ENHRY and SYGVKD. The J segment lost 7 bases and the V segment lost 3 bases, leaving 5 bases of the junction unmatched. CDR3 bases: TGTGCCATCAGTGATAGAGGGACTAGCGGTAATGAGCAGTTCTTC. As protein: CAISDRGTSGNEQFF.

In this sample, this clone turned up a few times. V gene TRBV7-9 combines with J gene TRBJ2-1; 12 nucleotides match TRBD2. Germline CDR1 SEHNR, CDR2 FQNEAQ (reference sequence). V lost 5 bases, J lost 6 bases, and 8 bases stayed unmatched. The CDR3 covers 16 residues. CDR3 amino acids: CASSPPSGRDVNEQFF. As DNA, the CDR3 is TGTGCCAGCAGCCCTCCTAGCGGGAGGGATGTCAATGAGCAGTTCTTC.

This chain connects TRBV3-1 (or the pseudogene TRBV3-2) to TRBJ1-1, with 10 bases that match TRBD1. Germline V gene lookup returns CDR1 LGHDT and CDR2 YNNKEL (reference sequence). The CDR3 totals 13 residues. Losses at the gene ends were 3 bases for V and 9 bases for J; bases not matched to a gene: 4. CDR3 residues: CASSHRDRGQAFF. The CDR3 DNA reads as TGTGCCAGCAGCCACCGGGACAGGGGCCAAGCTTTCTTT.

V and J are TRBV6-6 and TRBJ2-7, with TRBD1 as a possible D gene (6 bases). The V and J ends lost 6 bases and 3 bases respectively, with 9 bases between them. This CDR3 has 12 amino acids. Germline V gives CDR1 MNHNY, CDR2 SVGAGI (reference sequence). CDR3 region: CASRDSRYEQYF. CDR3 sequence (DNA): TGTGCCAGCAGGGACAGCCGCTACGAGCAGTACTTC.

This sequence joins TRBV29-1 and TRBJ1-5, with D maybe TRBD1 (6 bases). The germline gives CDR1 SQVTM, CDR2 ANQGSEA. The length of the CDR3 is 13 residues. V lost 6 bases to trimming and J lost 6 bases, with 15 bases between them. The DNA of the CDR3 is TGCAGCGTCTCCGACAGGCTAGGTCAGCCCCAGCATTTT. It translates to CSVSDRLGQPQHF.

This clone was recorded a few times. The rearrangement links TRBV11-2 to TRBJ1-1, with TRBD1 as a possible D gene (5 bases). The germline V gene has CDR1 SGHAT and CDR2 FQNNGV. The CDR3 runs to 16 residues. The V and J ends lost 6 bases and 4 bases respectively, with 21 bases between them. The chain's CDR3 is CASSGRADSHSTEAFF. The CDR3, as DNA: TGTGCCAGCAGTGGCAGGGCTGATTCGCATAGCACTGAAGCTTTCTTT.

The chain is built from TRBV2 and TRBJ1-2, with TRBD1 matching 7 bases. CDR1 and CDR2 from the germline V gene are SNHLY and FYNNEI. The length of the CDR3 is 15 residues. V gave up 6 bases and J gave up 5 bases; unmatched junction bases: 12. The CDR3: CASSYRRDRGYGYTF. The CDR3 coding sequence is TGTGCCAGCAGCTATAGGCGGGACAGAGGATATGGCTACACCTTC.

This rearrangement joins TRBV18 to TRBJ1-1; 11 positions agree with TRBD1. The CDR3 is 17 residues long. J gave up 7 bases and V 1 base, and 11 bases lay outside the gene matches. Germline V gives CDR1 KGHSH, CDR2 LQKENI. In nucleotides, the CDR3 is TGTGCCAGCTCACCACGCAATGGACAGGGGGCTCTGGTTGAAGCTTTCTTT. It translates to CASSPRNGQGALVEAFF.

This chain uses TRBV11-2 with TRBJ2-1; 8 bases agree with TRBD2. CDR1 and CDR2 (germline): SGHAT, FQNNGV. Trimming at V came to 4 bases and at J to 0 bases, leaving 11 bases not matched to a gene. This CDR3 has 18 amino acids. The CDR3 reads CASSSAGGGQSSYNEQFF. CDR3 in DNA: TGTGCCAGCAGCTCCGCGGGGGGCGGGCAAAGCTCCTACAATGAGCAGTTCTTC.

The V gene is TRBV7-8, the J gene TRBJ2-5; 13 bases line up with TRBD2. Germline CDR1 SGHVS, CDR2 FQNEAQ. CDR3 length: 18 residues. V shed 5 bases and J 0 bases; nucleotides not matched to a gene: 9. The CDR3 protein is CASSPTGTSGDYQETQYF. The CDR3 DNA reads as TGTGCCAGCAGCCCTACCGGGACTAGCGGGGACTACCAAGAGACCCAGTACTTC.

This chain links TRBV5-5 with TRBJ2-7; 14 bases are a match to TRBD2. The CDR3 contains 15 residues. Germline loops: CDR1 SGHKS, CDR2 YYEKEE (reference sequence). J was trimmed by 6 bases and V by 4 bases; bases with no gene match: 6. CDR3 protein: CASSTGLAGVSEQYF. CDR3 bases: TGTGCCAGCAGCACGGGACTAGCGGGAGTAAGCGAGCAGTACTTC.

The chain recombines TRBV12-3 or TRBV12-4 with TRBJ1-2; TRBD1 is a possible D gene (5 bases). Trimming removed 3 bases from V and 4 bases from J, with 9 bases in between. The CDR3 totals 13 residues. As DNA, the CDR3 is TGTGCCAGCAGTTTGGGGGGATTCTATGGCTACACCTTC. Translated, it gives CASSLGGFYGYTF.